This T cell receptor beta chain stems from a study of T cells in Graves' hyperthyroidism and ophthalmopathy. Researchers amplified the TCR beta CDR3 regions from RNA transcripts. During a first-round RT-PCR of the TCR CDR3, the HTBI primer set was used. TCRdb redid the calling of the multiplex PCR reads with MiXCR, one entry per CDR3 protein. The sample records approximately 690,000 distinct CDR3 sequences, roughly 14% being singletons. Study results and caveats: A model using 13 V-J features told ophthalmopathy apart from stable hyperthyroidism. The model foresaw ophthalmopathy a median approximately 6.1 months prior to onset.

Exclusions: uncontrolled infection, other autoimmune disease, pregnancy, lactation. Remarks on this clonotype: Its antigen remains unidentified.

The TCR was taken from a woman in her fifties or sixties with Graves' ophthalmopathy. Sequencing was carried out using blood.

In nucleotides, the CDR3 is TGTGCCAGCAGCCAAGACAGAAATAGCATTCAGTACTTC. This gives the protein CASSQDRNSIQYF. The chain carries TRBV14 and TRBJ2-4; unclear D gene. V shed 0 bases and J shed 9 bases, with 9 bases lying between them. The CDR3 has 13 residues. The germline V gene encodes CDR1 SGHDN and CDR2 FVKESK.